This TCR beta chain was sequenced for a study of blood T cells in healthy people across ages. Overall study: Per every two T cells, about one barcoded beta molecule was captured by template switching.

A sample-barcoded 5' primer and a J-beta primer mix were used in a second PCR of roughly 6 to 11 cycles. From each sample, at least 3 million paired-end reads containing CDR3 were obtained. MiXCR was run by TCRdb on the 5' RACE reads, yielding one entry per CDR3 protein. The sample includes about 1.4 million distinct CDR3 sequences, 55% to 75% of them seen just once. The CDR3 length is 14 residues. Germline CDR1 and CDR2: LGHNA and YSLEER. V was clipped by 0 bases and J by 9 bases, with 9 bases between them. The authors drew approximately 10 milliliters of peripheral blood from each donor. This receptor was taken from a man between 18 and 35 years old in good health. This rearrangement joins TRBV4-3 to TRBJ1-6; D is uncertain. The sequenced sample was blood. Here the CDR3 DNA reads TGCGCCAGCAGCCAAGACAGATTGAGTTCACCCCTCCACTTT. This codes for CASSQDRLSSPLHF.